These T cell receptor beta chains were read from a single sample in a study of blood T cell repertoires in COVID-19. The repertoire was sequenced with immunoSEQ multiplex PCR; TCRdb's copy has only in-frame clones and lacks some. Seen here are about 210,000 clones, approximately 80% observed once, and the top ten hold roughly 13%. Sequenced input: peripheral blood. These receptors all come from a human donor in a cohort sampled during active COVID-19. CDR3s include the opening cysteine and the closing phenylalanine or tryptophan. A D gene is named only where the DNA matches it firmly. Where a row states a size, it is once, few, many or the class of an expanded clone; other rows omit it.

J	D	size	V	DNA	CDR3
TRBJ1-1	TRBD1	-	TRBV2	TGTGCCAGCAGTGAACAGGGGGGACCCCCGGACTCCGCTGAAGCTTTCTTT	CASSEQGGPPDSAEAFF
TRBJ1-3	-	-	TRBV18	TGTGCCAGCTCAAACCCGGGGATCTCTGGAAACACCATATATTTT	CASSNPGISGNTIYF
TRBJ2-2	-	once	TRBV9	TGTGCCAGCAGCAAGACCGCGCGGACCGGGGAGCTGTTTTTT	CASSKTARTGELFF
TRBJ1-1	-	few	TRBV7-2	TGTGCCAGCACTCGGGTTTTGAACACTGAAGCTTTCTTT	CASTRVLNTEAFF
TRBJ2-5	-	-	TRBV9	TGTGCCAGCAGCCCCTATTCGTCTCCGGGGGAGACCCAGTACTTC	CASSPYSSPGETQYF
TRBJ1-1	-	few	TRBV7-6	TGTGCCAGCAGCTTAAATTCAGGGGCCTCAGCTTTCTTT	CASSLNSGASAFF
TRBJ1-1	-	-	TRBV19	TGTGCCAGTAGTATCTGGGGGGAGTCAAACACTGAAGCTTTCTTT	CASSIWGESNTEAFF
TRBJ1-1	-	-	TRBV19	TGTGCCAGTAGCCTCAGGGCTTTCTCAGATGAAGCTTTCTTT	CASSLRAFSDEAFF
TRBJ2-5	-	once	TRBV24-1	TGTGCCACCAGTGATTCACTGGGGAGCCAAGAGACCCAGTACTTC	CATSDSLGSQETQYF
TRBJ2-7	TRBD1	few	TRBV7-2	TGTGCCAGCAGCTTGGCGACAGGGGCCTACGAGCAGTACTTC	CASSLATGAYEQYF
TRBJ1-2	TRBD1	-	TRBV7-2	TGTGCCAGCGTCAGGGACAGGGGGTCAGAAGGCTACACCTTC	CASVRDRGSEGYTF
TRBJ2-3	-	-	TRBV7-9	TGTGCCAGCACCCTTACAACAGGGTTTGGGCAGTATTTT	CASTLTTGFGQYF
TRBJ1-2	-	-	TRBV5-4	TGTGCCAGCAGCTTGTCGGGGTCTTATGGCTACACCTTC	CASSLSGSYGYTF
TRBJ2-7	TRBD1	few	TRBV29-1	TGCAGCGTTGTAAAGACAGGGGGCTACGAGCAGTACTTC	CSVVKTGGYEQYF
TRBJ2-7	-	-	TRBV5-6	TGTGCCAGCAGCTTGGTACTTGGCGAGCAGTACTTC	CASSLVLGEQYF
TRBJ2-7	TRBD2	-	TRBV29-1	TGCAGCGTAGACACCGGGAGGGGTTTATACGAGCAGTACTTC	CSVDTGRGLYEQYF
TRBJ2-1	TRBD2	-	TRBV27	TGTGCCAGCAAATTAGGAAGCGGGGGGGCCTACAATGAGCAGTTCTTC	CASKLGSGGAYNEQFF
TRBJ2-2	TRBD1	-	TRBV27	TGTGCCAGCAGTGGACAGGGCTGGACCGGGGAGCTGTTTTTT	CASSGQGWTGELFF
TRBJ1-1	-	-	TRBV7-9	TGTGCCAGCAGCTCCTGGGGGGGGCTGGGGACTGAAGCTTTCTTT	CASSSWGGLGTEAFF
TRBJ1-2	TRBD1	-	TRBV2	TGTGCCAGCAATATACAGGGGTCAACCTATGGCTACACCTTC	CASNIQGSTYGYTF
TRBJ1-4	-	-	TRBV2	TGTGCCAGCAGAGTCAGGGATGAAAAACTGTTTTTT	CASRVRDEKLFF
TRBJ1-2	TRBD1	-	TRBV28	TGTGCCAGCAGTTCGTGGGACAGGAATAACTATGGCTACACCTTC	CASSSWDRNNYGYTF
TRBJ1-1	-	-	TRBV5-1	TGCGCCAGCAGCTTGGTGTTGGGAGACACTGAAGCTTTCTTT	CASSLVLGDTEAFF
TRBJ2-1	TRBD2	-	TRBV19	TGTGCCAGTAGGCGGGGGGGCTACAATGAGCAGTTCTTC	CASRRGGYNEQFF
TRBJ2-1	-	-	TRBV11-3	TGTGCCAGCAGCTTAAGTGGGGAGAGCTACAATGAGCAGTTCTTC	CASSLSGESYNEQFF
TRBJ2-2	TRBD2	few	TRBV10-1	TGCGCCAGCAGTGATAAGGGCCAGGGACCGGGACTAGAAGGGGAGCTGTTTTTT	CASSDKGQGPGLEGELFF
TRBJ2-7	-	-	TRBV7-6	TGTGCCAGCAGCTTCCGGACAGAGAGGGGAGAGCAGTACTTC	CASSFRTERGEQYF
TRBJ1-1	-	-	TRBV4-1	TGCGCCAGCAGTCAGTATAATTCGAACACTGAAGCTTTCTTT	CASSQYNSNTEAFF
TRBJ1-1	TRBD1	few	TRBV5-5	TGTGCCAGCAGCTGGGGACAGGTGGGGACTGAAGCTTTCTTT	CASSWGQVGTEAFF
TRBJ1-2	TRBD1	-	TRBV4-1	TGCGCCAGCAGCCAAGACCCTAATTTTGGCCGGGCCGACAGGGGCTATGGCTACACCTTC	CASSQDPNFGRADRGYGYTF
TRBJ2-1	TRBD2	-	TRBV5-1	TGCGCCAGCAGCTTGTTCCCAGCGGGAGGGATAGGTAGTGAGCAGTTCTTC	CASSLFPAGGIGSEQFF
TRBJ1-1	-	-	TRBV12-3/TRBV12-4	TGTGCCAGCACACCCGGGGGGCCTGAAGCTTTCTTT	CASTPGGPEAFF
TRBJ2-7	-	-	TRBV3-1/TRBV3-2	TGTGCCAGCAAGTCGCGCCACGAGCAGTACTTC	CASKSRHEQYF
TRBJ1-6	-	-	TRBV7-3	TGTGCCAGCAGCTTATCGGGCCAGGGCAATTCACCCCTCCACTTT	CASSLSGQGNSPLHF
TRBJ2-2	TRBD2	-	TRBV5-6	TGTGCCAGCAGCTCTCTTGGACTAGCGGGGGGTCCCGGGGAGCTGTTTTTT	CASSSLGLAGGPGELFF
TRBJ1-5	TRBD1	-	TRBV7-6	TGTGCCAGCAGCCCGTGGACAGGGCCCAGCAATCAGCCCCAGCATTTT	CASSPWTGPSNQPQHF
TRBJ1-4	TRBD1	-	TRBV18	TGTGCCAGCTCACCAGGGACAGGGTGGGAAAAACTGTTTTTT	CASSPGTGWEKLFF
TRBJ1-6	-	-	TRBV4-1	TGCGCCAGCAGCCAAGATCGGGGGTACTACTCCTATAATTCACCCCTCCACTTT	CASSQDRGYYSYNSPLHF
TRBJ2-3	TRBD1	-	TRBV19	TGTGCCAGTACCCGCCGAGGGGGCCCGAGGGGAGATACGCAGTATTTT	CASTRRGGPRGDTQYF
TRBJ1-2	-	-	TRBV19	TGTGCCAGTAGTCTGGGGCGGGAGTATGGCTACACCTTC	CASSLGREYGYTF
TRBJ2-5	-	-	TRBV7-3	TGTGCCAGCAGCTTAGGCGAGGGAGAGACCCAGTACTTC	CASSLGEGETQYF
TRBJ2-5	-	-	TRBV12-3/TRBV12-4	TGTGCCAGCAGTCTCGGACAGCAAGAGACCCAGTACTTC	CASSLGQQETQYF
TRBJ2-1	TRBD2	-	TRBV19	TGTGCCAGTACCCCCCGACTAGCACACAAGGGTAATGAGCAGTTCTTC	CASTPRLAHKGNEQFF
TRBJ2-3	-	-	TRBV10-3	TGTGCCATCAAACAGGACAACTGGGGCACAGATACGCAGTATTTT	CAIKQDNWGTDTQYF
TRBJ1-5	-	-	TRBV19	TGTGCCAGTAGTAGACAGGTGGATCAGCCCCAGCATTTT	CASSRQVDQPQHF
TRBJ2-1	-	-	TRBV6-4	TGTGCCAGCAGTGAAAGGGGAGGTGATGAGCAGTTCTTC	CASSERGGDEQFF
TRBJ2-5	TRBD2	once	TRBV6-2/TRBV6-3	TGTGCCAGCAGTTACGCGGGGGAGCCTCAAGAGACCCAGTACTTC	CASSYAGEPQETQYF
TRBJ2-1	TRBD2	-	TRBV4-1	TGCGCCAGCAGCCAAGATCGACTAGCGGGCTACAATGAGCAGTTCTTC	CASSQDRLAGYNEQFF
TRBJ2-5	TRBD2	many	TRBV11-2	TGTGCCAGCAGCCGAAATAGCGGGGCCCTGCAAGAGACCCAGTACTTC	CASSRNSGALQETQYF
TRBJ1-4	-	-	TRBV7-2	TGTGCCAGCAGCTGGGGATGGCAGGGAGAAAAACTGTTTTTT	CASSWGWQGEKLFF
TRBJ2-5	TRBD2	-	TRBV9	TGTGCCAGCAGCGTACTCGGGAGGGACATCCAAGAGACCCAGTACTTC	CASSVLGRDIQETQYF
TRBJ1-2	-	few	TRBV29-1	TGCAGCGCTACAGAAAACTATGGCTACACCTTC	CSATENYGYTF
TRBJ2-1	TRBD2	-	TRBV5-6	TGTGCCAGCACCGGACTAGCGGGGCAATACAATGAGCAGTTCTTC	CASTGLAGQYNEQFF
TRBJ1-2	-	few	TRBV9	TGTGCCAGCAGCGACCTCGTGGGCATCTATGGCTACACCTTC	CASSDLVGIYGYTF